A single sample gave rise to the 27 T cell receptor beta chains below, sequenced in a study of radiotherapy plus CTLA-4 blockade in lung cancer. Method: immunoSEQ multiplex PCR; TCRdb's copy keeps in-frame clones and lacks some. The repertoire holds roughly 50,000 clones, with about 86% as singletons. Sequences were derived from peripheral blood, sampled from a patient treated with radiotherapy plus ipilimumab. The receptors derive from a human donor with non-small cell lung cancer that progressed on radiotherapy plus ipilimumab. Some clones in this sample may be carry-over from other donors' samples.

This clone appeared a single time. The rearrangement joins TRBV5-1 to TRBJ1-4; D is uncertain. The CDR3 has 14 residues. Deletions cut 4 bases from V and 0 bases from J, with 7 bases between. Germline CDR1 reads SGHRS; CDR2 reads YFSETQ. The CDR3 region is CASSTGTTNEKLFF. Here the CDR3 DNA reads TGCGCCAGCAGCACCGGGACAACTAATGAAAAACTGTTTTTT.

The chain recombines TRBV7-3 with TRBJ2-3; D gene unclear. Trimming took 5 bases from V and 1 from J, leaving 7 bases between them. CDR1 is SGHTA and CDR2 is FQGTGA in the germline V gene. The CDR3 contains 13 residues. The DNA for the CDR3 is TGTGCCAGCAGCGTACCGGGCACAGATACGCAGTATTTT. Encoded protein: CASSVPGTDTQYF.

This clone was seen a single time. The V call is TRBV29-1, the J call TRBJ2-5; 7 bases map to TRBD2. CDR1 is SQVTM, CDR2 ANQGSEA, per germline. This CDR3 spans 12 amino acids. Germline trimming cut 7 bases from V and 5 bases from J; bases unmatched to any gene: 7. The CDR3: CSETGGSETQYF. In DNA form, the CDR3 reads TGCAGCGAAACGGGGGGTTCCGAGACCCAGTACTTC.

This rearrangement joins TRBV27 to TRBJ2-7; 12 bases line up with TRBD2. The V gene's germline CDR1 is MNHEY and CDR2 SMNVEV (reference sequence). The CDR3 loop spans 16 amino acids. Trimming at V came to 3 bases and at J to 5 bases, leaving 8 bases not matched to a gene. The CDR3 DNA is TGTGCCAGCAGTTTGGAAACTAGCGGGAGGTGGGACGAGCAGTACTTC. Translated, it gives CASSLETSGRWDEQYF.

This chain connects TRBV27 to TRBJ1-1, with no clear D. The CDR3 spans 12 residues. The germline V gene has CDR1 MNHEY and CDR2 SMNVEV (reference sequence). The V end lost 6 bases, the J end lost 6 bases, and 11 bases lay between the germline ends. CDR3 in amino acids: CASSPIGSEAFF. In DNA form, the CDR3 reads TGTGCCAGCAGCCCCATCGGGTCTGAAGCTTTCTTT.

The genes are TRBV15 and TRBJ1-4, with a tentative D call TRBD1 (5 bases). This CDR3 spans 15 amino acids. Germline CDR1 and CDR2: LNHNV and YYDKDF (reference sequence). V dropped 1 base and J dropped 7 bases, with 13 bases sitting between them. The CDR3 DNA follows: TGTGCCACCAGCAGAGCCACAGCGGGGGGTGAAAAACTGTTTTTT. Translating gives CATSRATAGGEKLFF.

The chain links TRBV27 to TRBJ2-7; TRBD2 matches at 7 bases. Germline V gives CDR1 MNHEY, CDR2 SMNVEV (reference sequence). CDR3 length: 14 amino acids. V trimming: 4 bases; J trimming: 4 bases; junction bases outside the gene matches: 7. DNA for the CDR3: TGTGCCAGCAGTTCAGGACTAGATGGTTACGAGCAGTACTTC. Amino acids: CASSSGLDGYEQYF.

The chain couples TRBV18 to TRBJ2-3; D gene unclear. There are 14 residues in the CDR3. The V end lost 6 bases, the J end lost 1 base, and 11 bases lay between the germline ends. Per germline, CDR1 KGHSH and CDR2 LQKENI. In DNA, the CDR3 is TGTGCCAGCTCGGAGATGAGCGGCACAGATACGCAGTATTTT. Protein sequence: CASSEMSGTDTQYF.

The V and J genes are TRBV2 and TRBJ2-3; TRBD2 aligns across 8 bases. Trimming at V came to 7 bases and at J to 2 bases, leaving 8 bases not matched to a gene. CDR1 is SNHLY, CDR2 FYNNEI, per germline. The CDR3 has 15 residues. CDR3 sequence reads: CASTPGLVPTDTQYF. CDR3 bases: TGTGCCAGCACGCCGGGACTAGTCCCCACAGATACGCAGTATTTT.

The chain has TRBV27 and TRBJ2-4, with 7 bases identical to TRBD1. The CDR3 runs to 14 residues. Germline V gene sequence: CDR1 MNHEY, CDR2 SMNVEV (reference sequence). With V trimmed by 7 bases and J by 7 bases, 10 bases remained unmatched. CDR3 loop: CASTTRQGLNIQYF. The CDR3 DNA reads TGTGCCAGCACCACCCGACAGGGTTTGAACATTCAGTACTTC.

The chain recombines TRBV28 with TRBJ2-4; D ambiguous. This CDR3 has 13 amino acids. Trimming cost V 6 bases and J 0 bases, with 6 bases left between them. Germline V gene sequence: CDR1 MDHEN, CDR2 SYDVKM. The CDR3 bases are TGTGCCAGCAGCCTCCTAGCCAAAAACATTCAGTACTTC. It encodes CASSLLAKNIQYF.

The chain combines TRBV27 with TRBJ2-3; maybe TRBD2 (6 bases). Looked up from germline, CDR1 is MNHEY and CDR2 is SMNVEV (reference sequence). V lost 5 bases and J lost 4, with 22 bases in between. There are 17 residues in the CDR3. This chain's CDR3 is CASSLPGGSGSSDTQYF. The CDR3 DNA reads as TGTGCCAGCAGTCTTCCTGGGGGGAGTGGTTCATCAGATACGCAGTATTTT.

This chain links TRBV7-3 with TRBJ2-2; 7 nucleotides match TRBD2. The V segment lost 5 bases and the J segment 10 bases; nucleotides outside the gene matches: 10. CDR1 SGHTA and CDR2 FQGTGA come from the germline V gene. The CDR3 runs to 14 residues. The CDR3 loop reads CASSLASGRQELFF. CDR3 DNA: TGTGCCAGCAGCCTGGCTAGCGGTAGGCAGGAGCTGTTTTTT.

This rearrangement joins TRBV2 to TRBJ1-5; 7 positions agree with TRBD1. The ends lost 5 bases at V and 0 bases at J; junction bases unmatched: 4. The germline CDR1 and CDR2 sequences are SNHLY and FYNNEI. The CDR3 length is 15 residues. The CDR3 region is CASSPTGNSNQPQHF. CDR3 coding DNA: TGTGCCAGCAGTCCGACAGGGAATAGCAATCAGCCCCAGCATTTT.

The chain carries TRBV6-1 and TRBJ1-1, with 9 bases matching TRBD1. The CDR3 extends over 16 amino acids. The V segment lost 0 bases and the J segment 7 bases; nucleotides outside the gene matches: 9. Germline V lookup: CDR1 MNHNS, CDR2 SASEGT. The CDR3, as DNA: TGTGCCAGCAGTGAAGCGCCTTGGACAGGGGATATTGAAGCTTTCTTT. The encoded protein is CASSEAPWTGDIEAFF.

The CDR3 loop is CASSPLRGRAGNEQFF. The DNA for the CDR3 is TGTGCCAGCAGTCCTTTGAGGGGGAGAGCGGGGAATGAGCAGTTCTTC. This chain links TRBV28 with TRBJ2-1; TRBD2 is a possible D gene (7 bases). This CDR3 comprises 16 residues. Deletions cut 5 bases from V and 7 bases from J, with 21 bases between. Germline V CDR1 and CDR2: MDHEN, SYDVKM.

The chain employs TRBV18 and TRBJ1-5, with 10 bases lining up with TRBD1. V shed 6 bases, J shed 6 bases, and the junction held 8 bases outside the gene matches. Germline loops: CDR1 KGHSH, CDR2 LQKENI. The CDR3 contains 15 residues. Written as DNA, the CDR3 is TGTGCCAGCTCGGGGGGACAGGGGCCAATTCAGCCCCAGCATTTT. The encoded protein is CASSGGQGPIQPQHF.

The chain couples TRBV7-6 to TRBJ2-6; tentative D call: TRBD2 (6 bases). This CDR3 comprises 16 residues. The ends were cut back, 5 bases at V and 4 bases at J, with 15 bases in the middle. In germline, CDR1 is SGHVS, CDR2 FNYEAQ. The CDR3 bases are TGTGCCAGCAGCCCGCGCGGGGAAGGAGGGGCCAACGTCCTGACTTTC. It encodes CASSPRGEGGANVLTF.

The V call is TRBV13, the J call TRBJ2-3; the match to TRBD1 covers 7 bases. Trimming removed 3 bases from V and 6 bases from J; junction bases left unmatched: 15. This CDR3 is built from 17 residues. Germline assignment: CDR1 PRHDT and CDR2 FYEKMQ (reference sequence). In nucleotides, the CDR3 is TGTGCCAGCAGCTTTAGGCAGGGCAGGGGGTCTAGGGATACGCAGTATTTT. Its protein product is CASSFRQGRGSRDTQYF.

This clone came up a few times. The V and J genes are TRBV4-2 and TRBJ2-7; 8 bases line up with TRBD2. With V trimmed by 4 bases and J by 3 bases, 8 bases remained unmatched. The germline CDR1 and CDR2 sequences are LGHNA and YNFKEQ. The CDR3 spans 15 residues. The CDR3 is CASSRLARGDYEQYF. The DNA for the CDR3 is TGTGCCAGCAGCCGACTAGCGAGGGGAGACTACGAGCAGTACTTC.

This rearrangement joins TRBV15 to TRBJ2-1; 8 bases line up with TRBD2. Germline CDR1 and CDR2: LNHNV and YYDKDF (reference sequence). Trimming at V came to 1 base and at J to 1 base, leaving 9 bases not matched to a gene. CDR3 size: 18 residues. This CDR3 is CATSRGPAGLGSYNEQFF. In nucleotides, the CDR3 is TGTGCCACCAGCAGAGGTCCAGCGGGACTAGGGTCCTACAATGAGCAGTTCTTC.

The chain combines TRBV29-1 with TRBJ2-7; maybe TRBD1 (5 bases). The germline CDR1 and CDR2 sequences are SQVTM and ANQGSEA. V was clipped by 4 bases and J by 0 bases, with 10 bases between them. The CDR3 is 13 residues long. The DNA for the CDR3 is TGCAGCGTTGTTATGACAGACTCCTACGAGCAGTACTTC. It yields the protein CSVVMTDSYEQYF.

J is TRBJ1-1 and V is TRBV18; no firm D call. The CDR3 has 11 amino acids. Looked up from germline, CDR1 is KGHSH and CDR2 is LQKENI. Trimming cost V 2 bases and J 7 bases, with 5 bases left between them. CDR3 DNA: TGTGCCAGCTCACCAGGGCTTGAAGCTTTCTTT. As protein: CASSPGLEAFF.

The genes are TRBV7-2 and TRBJ2-5; 8 bases line up with TRBD2. With 6 bases clipped from V and 5 bases from J, the junction kept 11 bases outside the gene matches. The germline gives CDR1 SGHTA, CDR2 FQGNSA. CDR3 length: 15 residues. The CDR3 DNA follows: TGTGCCAGCAGTTACGGGGGGGCTGGAAGGGAGACCCAGTACTTC. Residues: CASSYGGAGRETQYF.

This clone turned up a few times. This chain connects TRBV5-6 to TRBJ1-2, with D possibly matching TRBD1 (6 bases). Germline CDR1 SGHDT, CDR2 YYEEEE. The CDR3 contains 14 residues. V was trimmed by 1 base and J by 8 bases, leaving 15 bases between them. For the CDR3, the DNA is TGTGCCAGCAGCTTGAAGAACAGGGATCACGGCTACACCTTC. Translated: CASSLKNRDHGYTF.

The rearrangement uses TRBV2 and TRBJ1-5, with D unclear. This CDR3 has 13 residues. Between the trimmed V and J ends, which lost 3 bases and 3 bases, there was a span of 6 bases. Germline values: CDR1 SNHLY, CDR2 FYNNEI. The CDR3 spells CASSDSANQPQHF. The CDR3 DNA reads as TGTGCCAGCAGTGACAGCGCCAATCAGCCCCAGCATTTT.

As regards this clone: This specimen includes other DNA sequences encoding the same CDR3. J is TRBJ2-6 and V is TRBV5-6; D unclear. The CDR3 length is 15 residues. CDR1 SGHDT and CDR2 YYEEEE come from the germline V gene. Between the trimmed V and J ends, which lost 0 bases and 4 bases, there was a span of 8 bases. The CDR3 region has the DNA TGTGCCAGCAGCTTGGGAGTTTCCGGGGCCAACGTCCTGACTTTC. Translation gives CASSLGVSGANVLTF.